Detailed here is one T cell receptor (beta chain). Germline V gene data show CDR1 as SGHNT and CDR2 as YYREEE (reference sequence). The CDR3 extends over 15 amino acids. V lost 4 bases, J lost 3 bases, and 6 bases stayed unmatched. The data were taken from a study of blood T cell repertoires in COVID-19. Study-wide background: Sites across the United States, Italy and Spain contributed samples from acute and convalescent COVID-19. PBMCs, B-cell-depleted T cells, or T cells were the source of the cDNA or gDNA that made up the material.

The authors' processing: By means of reference gene primer amplification, nucleated cell counts were estimated. TCRdb keeps only in-frame clones here, not all; method: immunoSEQ multiplex PCR. V and J calls and clone size are those listed in that table; D and trimming were worked out from the DNA. The sample records 35,000 to 45,000 clones, nearly 90% being singletons. Sequencing was carried out using peripheral blood. This TCR was sampled from a human donor in a cohort sampled during active COVID-19. J is TRBJ1-1 and V is TRBV5-4; 10 positions match TRBD1. CDR3 protein: CASSLPGQGYTEAFF. CDR3 sequence (DNA): TGTGCCAGCAGCCTGCCGGGACAGGGGTACACTGAAGCTTTCTTT.